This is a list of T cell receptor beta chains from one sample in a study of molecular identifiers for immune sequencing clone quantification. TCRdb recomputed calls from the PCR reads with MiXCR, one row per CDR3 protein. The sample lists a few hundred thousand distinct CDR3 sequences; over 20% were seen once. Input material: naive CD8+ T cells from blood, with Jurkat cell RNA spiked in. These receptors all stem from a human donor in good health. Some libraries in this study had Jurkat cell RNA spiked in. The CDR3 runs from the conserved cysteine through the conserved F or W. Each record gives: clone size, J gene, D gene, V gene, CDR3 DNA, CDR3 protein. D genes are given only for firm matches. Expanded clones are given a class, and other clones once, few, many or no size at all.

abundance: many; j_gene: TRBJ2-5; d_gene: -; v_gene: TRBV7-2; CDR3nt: TGTGCCAGCAGCTTAGCGTCTTTACACAAGCTCGTACGAGAGACCCAGTACTTC; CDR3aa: CASSLASLHKLVRETQYF
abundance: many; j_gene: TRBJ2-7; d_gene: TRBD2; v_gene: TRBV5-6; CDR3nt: TGTGCCAGCAGCTACCCACTAGCGGTCGATCCCGACGAGCAGTACTTC; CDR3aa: CASSYPLAVDPDEQYF
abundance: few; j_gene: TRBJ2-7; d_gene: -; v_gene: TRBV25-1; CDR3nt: TGTGCCAGCAGTGCCGGGGCTAGCCCGCTTTTCTACGAGCAGTACTTC; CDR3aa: CASSAGASPLFYEQYF
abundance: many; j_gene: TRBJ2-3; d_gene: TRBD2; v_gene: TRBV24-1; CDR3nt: TGTGCCACCAGTGATCCAACTAGCGGGAGGGTGAAAGATACGCAGTATTTT; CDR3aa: CATSDPTSGRVKDTQYF
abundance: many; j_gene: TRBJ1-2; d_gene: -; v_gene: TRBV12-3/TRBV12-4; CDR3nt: TGTGCCAGCAGTTTAGGCCAGAATGGCTACACCTTC; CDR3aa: CASSLGQNGYTF
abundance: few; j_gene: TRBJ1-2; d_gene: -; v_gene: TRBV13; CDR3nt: TGTGCCAGCAGCTTAAGGGTCTCCTATGGCTACACCTTC; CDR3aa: CASSLRVSYGYTF
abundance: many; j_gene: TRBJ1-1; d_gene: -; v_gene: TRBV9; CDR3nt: TGTGCCAGCAGTCCCGGGGCGAACACTGAAGCTTTCTTT; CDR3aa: CASSPGANTEAFF
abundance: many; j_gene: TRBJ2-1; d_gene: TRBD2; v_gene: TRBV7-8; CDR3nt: TGTGCCAGCAGCTCGCTACCCGGACTAGCGGGGGGTCTATACAATGAGCAGTTCTTC; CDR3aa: CASSSLPGLAGGLYNEQFF
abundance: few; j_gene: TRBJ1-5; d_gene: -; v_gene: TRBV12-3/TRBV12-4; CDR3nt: TGTGCCAGCAACCCCGAGGCTGGGGATCAGCCCCAGCATTTT; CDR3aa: CASNPEAGDQPQHF
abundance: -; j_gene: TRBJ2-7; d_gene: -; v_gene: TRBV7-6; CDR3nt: TGTGCCAGCAGCTTAGCGCGGCACGGGGGAACCTACGAGCAGTACTTC; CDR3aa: CASSLARHGGTYEQYF
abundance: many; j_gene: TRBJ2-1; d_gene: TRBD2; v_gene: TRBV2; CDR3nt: TGTGCCGCGGGAGAACGCGCCTACAATGAGCAGTTCTTC; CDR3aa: CAAGERAYNEQFF
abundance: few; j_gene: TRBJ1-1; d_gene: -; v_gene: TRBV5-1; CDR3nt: TGCGCCAGCAGCCCCGACAGGCCCACTGAAGCTTTCTTT; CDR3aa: CASSPDRPTEAFF
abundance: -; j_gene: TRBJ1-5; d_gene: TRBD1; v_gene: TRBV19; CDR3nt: TGTGCCAGTAGTAAACTCGGACAGGGGGCACAGCCCCAGCATTTT; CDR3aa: CASSKLGQGAQPQHF
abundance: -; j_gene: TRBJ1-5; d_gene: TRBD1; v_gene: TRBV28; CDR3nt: TGTGCCAGCAGTCTTGGACAGGGGGCTCATCAGCCCCAGCATTTT; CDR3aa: CASSLGQGAHQPQHF
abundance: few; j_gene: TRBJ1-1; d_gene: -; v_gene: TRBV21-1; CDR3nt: TGTGCCAGCAGCAAAGGGGTACGGACTGAAGCTTTCTTT; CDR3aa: CASSKGVRTEAFF
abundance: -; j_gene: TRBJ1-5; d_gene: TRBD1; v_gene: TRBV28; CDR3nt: TGTGCCAGCAGGAAATGGACAGGGGGCTTTGATCAGCCCCAGCATTTT; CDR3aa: CASRKWTGGFDQPQHF
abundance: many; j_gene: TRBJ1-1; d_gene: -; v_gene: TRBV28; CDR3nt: TGTGCCAGCAGTTTGGGTGGGACGGATGAAGCTTTCTTT; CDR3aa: CASSLGGTDEAFF
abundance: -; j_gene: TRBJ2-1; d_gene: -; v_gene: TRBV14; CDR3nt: TGTGCCAGCAGCCAGGGGACGAGTGAGTTCTTC; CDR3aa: CASSQGTSEFF
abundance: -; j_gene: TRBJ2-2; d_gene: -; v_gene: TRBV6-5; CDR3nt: TGTGCCAGCAGTTACTTTTCAGGGGTCACCGGGGAGCTGTTTTTT; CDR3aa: CASSYFSGVTGELFF
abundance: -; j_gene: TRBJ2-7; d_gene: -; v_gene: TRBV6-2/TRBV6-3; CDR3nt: TGTGCCAGCAGTACCAGGGGCAGCTACGAGCAGTACTTC; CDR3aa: CASSTRGSYEQYF
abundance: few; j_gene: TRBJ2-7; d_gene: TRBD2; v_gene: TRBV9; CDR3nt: TGTGCCAGCAGCGTAGCATCTAGCGGGGCAAGCTACGAGCAGTACTTC; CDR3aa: CASSVASSGASYEQYF
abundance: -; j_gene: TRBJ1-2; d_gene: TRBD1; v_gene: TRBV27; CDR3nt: TGTGCCAGCAGTTTAGACAGGGGGCTAAGCTATGGCTGCACCTTC; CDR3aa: CASSLDRGLSYGCTF
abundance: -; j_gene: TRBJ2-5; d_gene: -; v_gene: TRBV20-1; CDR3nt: TGCAGTGCGCGGCCAAGACTAGAAGAGACCCAGTACTTC; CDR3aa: CSARPRLEETQYF
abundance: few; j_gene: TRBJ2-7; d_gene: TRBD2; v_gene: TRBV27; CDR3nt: TGTGCCAGCAGTCCGGGACTAGCGGGACACGAGCAGTACTTC; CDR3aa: CASSPGLAGHEQYF
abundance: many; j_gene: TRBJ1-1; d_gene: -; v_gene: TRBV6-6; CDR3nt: TGTGCCAGCAGTTACGGGCAAGGACAGCCCATGAACACTGAAGCTTTCTTT; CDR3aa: CASSYGQGQPMNTEAFF
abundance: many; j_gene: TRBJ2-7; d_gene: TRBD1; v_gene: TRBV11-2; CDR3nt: TGTGCCAGCAGCGAAGAACGGACAGGGCCCGAGCAGTACTTC; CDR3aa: CASSEERTGPEQYF
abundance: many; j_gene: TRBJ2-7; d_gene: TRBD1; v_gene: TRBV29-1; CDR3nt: TGCAGCGTTGACATGGGACAGGGATATACCTACGAGCAGTACTTC; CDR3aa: CSVDMGQGYTYEQYF
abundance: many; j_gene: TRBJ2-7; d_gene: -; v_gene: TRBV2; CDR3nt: TGTGCCAGCAGTGAAGTGGGGAACGAGCAGTACTTC; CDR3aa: CASSEVGNEQYF
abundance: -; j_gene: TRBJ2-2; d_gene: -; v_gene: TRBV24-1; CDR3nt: TGTGCCACCAGTGCCGGCCGAGGCCGTTCGAACACCGGGGAGCTGTTTTTT; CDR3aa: CATSAGRGRSNTGELFF
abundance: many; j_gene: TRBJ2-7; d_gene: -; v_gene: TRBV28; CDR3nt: TGTGCCAGCAGTACGGAATCCTACGAGCAGTACTTC; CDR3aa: CASSTESYEQYF
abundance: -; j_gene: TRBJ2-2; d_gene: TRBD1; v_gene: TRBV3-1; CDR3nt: TGTGCCAGCAGTCCTACAGGGGGTGGGTTCACCGGGGAGCTGTTTTTT; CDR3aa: CASSPTGGGFTGELFF
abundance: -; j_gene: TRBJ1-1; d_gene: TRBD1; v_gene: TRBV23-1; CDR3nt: TGCGCCAGCAGTCACCCGACACAGGGGGGCGGCACTGAAGCTTTCTTT; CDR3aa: CASSHPTQGGGTEAFF
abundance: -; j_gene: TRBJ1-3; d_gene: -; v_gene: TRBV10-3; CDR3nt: TGTGCCATCAGGTTAGGTTCTGGAAACACCATATATTTT; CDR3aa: CAIRLGSGNTIYF
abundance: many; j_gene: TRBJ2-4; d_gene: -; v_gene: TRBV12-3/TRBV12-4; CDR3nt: TGTGCCAGTGCAACAGGGTACATTCAGTACTTC; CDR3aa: CASATGYIQYF
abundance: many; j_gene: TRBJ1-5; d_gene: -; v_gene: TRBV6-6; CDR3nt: TGTGCCAGCAGTTACTCGGGAGGGGCTCAGCCCCAGCATTTT; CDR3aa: CASSYSGGAQPQHF
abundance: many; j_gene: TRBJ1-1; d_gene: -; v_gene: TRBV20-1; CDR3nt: TGCAGTGCTAGAGGCGCCGGGAACACTGAAGCTTTCTTT; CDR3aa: CSARGAGNTEAFF
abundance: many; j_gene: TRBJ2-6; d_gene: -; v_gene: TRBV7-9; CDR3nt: TGTGCCAGCAGCTTAGTTCCGGGGGCCGGACTTGGGGCCAACGTCCTGACTTTC; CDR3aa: CASSLVPGAGLGANVLTF
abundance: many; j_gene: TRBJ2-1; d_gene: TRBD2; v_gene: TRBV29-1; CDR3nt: TGCAGCACGGGTGAACTAGCGGTTAACAATGAGCAGTTCTTC; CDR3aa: CSTGELAVNNEQFF
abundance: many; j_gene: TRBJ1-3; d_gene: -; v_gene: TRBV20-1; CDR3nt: TGCAGTGCTAGAGAGGGAGACGGCTCTGGAAACACCATATATTTT; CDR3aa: CSAREGDGSGNTIYF
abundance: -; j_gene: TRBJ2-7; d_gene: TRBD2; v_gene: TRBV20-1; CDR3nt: TGCAGTGCCAACTCCCCGCGGGAGATGCACCACGAGCAGTACTTC; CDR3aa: CSANSPREMHHEQYF
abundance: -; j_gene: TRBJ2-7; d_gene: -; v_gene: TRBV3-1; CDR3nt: TGTGCCAGCAGCCAAGATCTGTCTAGGGGGGAGGGCCTCTACGAGCAGTACTTC; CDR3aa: CASSQDLSRGEGLYEQYF
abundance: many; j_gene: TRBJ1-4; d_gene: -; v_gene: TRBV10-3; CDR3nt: TGTGCCATCAGTGATAACCCAAATGAAAAACTGTTTTTT; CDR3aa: CAISDNPNEKLFF
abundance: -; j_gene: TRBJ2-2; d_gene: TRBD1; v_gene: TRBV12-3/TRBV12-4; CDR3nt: TGTGCCAGCAGTTTAGGGACAGGGTTGATCGGGGAGCTGTTTTTT; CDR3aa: CASSLGTGLIGELFF
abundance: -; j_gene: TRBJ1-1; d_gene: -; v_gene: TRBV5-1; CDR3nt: TGCGCCAGCAGCTTGGCGGGTCAGAGATACATGAACACTGAAGCTTTCTTT; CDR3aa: CASSLAGQRYMNTEAFF
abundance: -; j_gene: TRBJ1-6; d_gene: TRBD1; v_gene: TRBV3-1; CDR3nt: TGTGCCAGCAGCGGACAGGGGGATCGCTATAATTCACCCCTCCACTTT; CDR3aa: CASSGQGDRYNSPLHF
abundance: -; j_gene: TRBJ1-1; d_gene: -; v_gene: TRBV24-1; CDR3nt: TGTGCCACCAGTGATGTAGGGGCTGAAGCTTTCTTT; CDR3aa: CATSDVGAEAFF
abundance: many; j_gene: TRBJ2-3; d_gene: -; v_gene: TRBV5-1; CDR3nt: TGCGCCAGCAGCGAAGGTTTTCAAAACACAGATACGCAGTATTTT; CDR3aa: CASSEGFQNTDTQYF
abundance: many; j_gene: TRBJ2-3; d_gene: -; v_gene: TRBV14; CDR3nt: TGTGCCAGCAGCCAACCTCTAGATACGCAGTATTTT; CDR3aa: CASSQPLDTQYF
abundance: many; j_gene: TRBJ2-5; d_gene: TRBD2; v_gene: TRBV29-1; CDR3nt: TGCAGCGTTGTAGGGCTAGCGGGGATCCAAGAGACCCAGTACTTC; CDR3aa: CSVVGLAGIQETQYF
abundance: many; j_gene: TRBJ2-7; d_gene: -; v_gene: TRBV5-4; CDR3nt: TGTGCCAGCAGCCCTACGGACAGATCCTACGAGCAGTACTTC; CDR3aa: CASSPTDRSYEQYF
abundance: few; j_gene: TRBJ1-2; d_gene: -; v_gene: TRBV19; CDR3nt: TGTGCCAGTAGTACCCTCCCCGACGGGGACTATGGCTACACCTTC; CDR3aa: CASSTLPDGDYGYTF
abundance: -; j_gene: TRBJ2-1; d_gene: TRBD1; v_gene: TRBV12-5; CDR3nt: TGTGCTAGTGGTTTGGTTGGACAGGGGTACAATGAGCAGTTCTTC; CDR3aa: CASGLVGQGYNEQFF
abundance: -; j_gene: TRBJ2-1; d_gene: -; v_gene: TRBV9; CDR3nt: TGTGCCAGCAGCCCCGGACAGCCCAATGAGCAGTTCTTC; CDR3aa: CASSPGQPNEQFF
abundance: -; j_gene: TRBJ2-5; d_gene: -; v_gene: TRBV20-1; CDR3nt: TGCAGTGCTAGAGATCTTGAGGTGAATCAAGAGACCCAGTACTTC; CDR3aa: CSARDLEVNQETQYF
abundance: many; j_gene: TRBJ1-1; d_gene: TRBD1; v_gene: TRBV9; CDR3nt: TGTGCCAGCAGCTTAGACAGGGGGCTCGAGAACACTGAAGCTTTCTTT; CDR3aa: CASSLDRGLENTEAFF
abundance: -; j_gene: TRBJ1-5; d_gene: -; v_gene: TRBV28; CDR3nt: TGTGCCAGCAGCAGTTTTATGACGGGCCCGGCCCCGGGCCAGCCCCAGCATTTT; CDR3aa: CASSSFMTGPAPGQPQHF